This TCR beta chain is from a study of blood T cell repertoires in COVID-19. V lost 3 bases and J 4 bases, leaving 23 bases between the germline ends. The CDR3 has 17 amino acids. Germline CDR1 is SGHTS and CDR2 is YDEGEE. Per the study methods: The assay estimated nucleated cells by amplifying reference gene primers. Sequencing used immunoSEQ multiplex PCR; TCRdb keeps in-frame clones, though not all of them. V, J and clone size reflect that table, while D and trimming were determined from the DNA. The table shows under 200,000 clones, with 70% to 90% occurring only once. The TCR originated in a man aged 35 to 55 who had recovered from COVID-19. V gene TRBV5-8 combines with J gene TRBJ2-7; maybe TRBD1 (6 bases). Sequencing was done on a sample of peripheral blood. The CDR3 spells CASSSGTSQWNSYEQYF. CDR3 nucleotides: TGTGCCAGCAGCTCCGGGACATCGCAATGGAATTCGTACGAGCAGTACTTC.